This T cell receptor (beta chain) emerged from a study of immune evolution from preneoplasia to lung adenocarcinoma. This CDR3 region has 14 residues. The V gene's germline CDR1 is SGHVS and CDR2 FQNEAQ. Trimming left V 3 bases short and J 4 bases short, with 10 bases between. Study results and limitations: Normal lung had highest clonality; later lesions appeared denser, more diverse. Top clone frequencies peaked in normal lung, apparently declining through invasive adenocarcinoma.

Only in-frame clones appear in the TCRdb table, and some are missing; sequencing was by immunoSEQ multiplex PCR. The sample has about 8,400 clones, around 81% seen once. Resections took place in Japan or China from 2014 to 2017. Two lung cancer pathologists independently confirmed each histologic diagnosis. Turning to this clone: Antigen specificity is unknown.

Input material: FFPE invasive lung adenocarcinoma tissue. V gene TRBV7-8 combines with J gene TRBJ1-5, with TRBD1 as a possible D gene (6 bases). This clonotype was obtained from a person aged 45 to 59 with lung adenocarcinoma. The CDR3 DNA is TGTGCCAGCAGCTTCGACAGGCAAAATCAGCCCCAGCATTTT. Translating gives CASSFDRQNQPQHF. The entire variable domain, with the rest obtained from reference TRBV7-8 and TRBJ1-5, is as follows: GAGVSQSPRYKVAKRGQDVALRCDPISGHVSLFWYQQALGQGPEFLTYFQNEAQLDKSGLPSDRFFAERPEGSVSTLKIQRTQQEDSAVYLCASSFDRQNQPQHFGDGTRLSIL.